This T cell receptor beta chain was profiled in a study of T cell repertoires in cytomegalovirus infection. Looking at the study overall: Epitope selection comprised recently identified HLA-C-restricted CMV epitopes and well-studied HLA-B-restricted CMV epitopes. Indicated by public TCR beta signatures were CMV infection and matching HLA type. The study's findings and limits: There were carriers of CMV plus the relevant HLA, and cumulative public TCR beta family frequency identified them. Predominance within the ex vivo response was attributable to HLA-C-restricted CMV-specific TCR beta clonotypes.

Trimming stripped 4 bases from V and 2 bases from J, with 14 bases between. The CDR3 is made up of 15 amino acids. The germline V gene has CDR1 SGHTA and CDR2 FQGNSA. This clonotype was seen at least ten times. Its specificity is unknown. One entry per CDR3 protein results from TCRdb running MiXCR on the reads. The sample contains 750,000 to 950,000 distinct CDR3 sequences, almost 30% of which appear only once. This TCR was recovered from a human donor in good health (CMV status not recorded). Some clones in this sample may be carry-over from other donors' samples. The chain joins TRBV7-2 to TRBJ2-5, with D hard to call. The sample here was cultured CD8+ T cells from PBMCs, taken from culture after CMV antigen stimulation. The CDR3: CASSSDGGDQETQYF. The CDR3 DNA sequence: TGTGCCAGCAGCTCCGACGGCGGCGATCAAGAGACCCAGTACTTC.